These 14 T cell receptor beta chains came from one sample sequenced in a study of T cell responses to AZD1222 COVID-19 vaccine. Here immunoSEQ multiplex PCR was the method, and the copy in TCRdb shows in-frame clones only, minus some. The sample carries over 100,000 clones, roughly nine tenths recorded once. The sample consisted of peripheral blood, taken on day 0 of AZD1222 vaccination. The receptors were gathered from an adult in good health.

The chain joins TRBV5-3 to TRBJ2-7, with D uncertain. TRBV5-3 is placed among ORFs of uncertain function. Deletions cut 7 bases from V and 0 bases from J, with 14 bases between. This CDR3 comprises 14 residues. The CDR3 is CARPGSRNSYEQYF. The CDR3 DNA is TGTGCCAGACCGGGTAGCCGCAACTCCTACGAGCAGTACTTC.

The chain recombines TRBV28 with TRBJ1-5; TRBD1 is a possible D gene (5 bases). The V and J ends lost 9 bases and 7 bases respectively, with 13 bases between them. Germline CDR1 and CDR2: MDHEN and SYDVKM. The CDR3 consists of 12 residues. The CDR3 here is CASRGGQQPQHF. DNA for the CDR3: TGTGCCAGTCGGGGGGGTCAGCAGCCCCAGCATTTT.

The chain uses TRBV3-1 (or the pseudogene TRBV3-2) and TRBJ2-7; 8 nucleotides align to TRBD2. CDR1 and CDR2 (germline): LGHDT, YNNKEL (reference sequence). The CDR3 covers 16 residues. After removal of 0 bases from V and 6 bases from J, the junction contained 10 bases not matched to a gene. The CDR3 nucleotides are TGTGCCAGCAGCCAAGAGCGTTCGAGCGGGAGTGGCGAGCAGTACTTC. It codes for CASSQERSSGSGEQYF.

Here the CDR3 DNA reads TGTGCCAGCAGCACTCGCACGGATGGAAGGGGGCAGTATTTT. The encoded protein is CASSTRTDGRGQYF. J is TRBJ2-3 and V is TRBV7-2, with a possible D match to TRBD1 (5 bases). Trimming cost V 5 bases and J 11 bases, with 20 bases left between them. This CDR3 is built from 14 residues. Germline V gene data show CDR1 as SGHTA and CDR2 as FQGNSA. The variable domain in full, with the rest retrieved from reference TRBV7-2 and TRBJ2-3, is GAGVSQSPSNKVTEKGKDVELRCDPISGHTALYWYRQSLGQGLEFLIYFQGNSAPDKSGLPSDRFSAERTGGSVSTLTIQRTQQEDSAVYLCASSTRTDGRGQYFGPGTRLTVL.

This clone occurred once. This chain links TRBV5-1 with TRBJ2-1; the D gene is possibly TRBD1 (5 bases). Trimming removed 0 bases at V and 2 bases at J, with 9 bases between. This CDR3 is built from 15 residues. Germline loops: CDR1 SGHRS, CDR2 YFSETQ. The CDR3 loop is CASSLGTGAYNEQFF. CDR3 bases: TGCGCCAGCAGCTTGGGAACAGGAGCCTACAATGAGCAGTTCTTC.

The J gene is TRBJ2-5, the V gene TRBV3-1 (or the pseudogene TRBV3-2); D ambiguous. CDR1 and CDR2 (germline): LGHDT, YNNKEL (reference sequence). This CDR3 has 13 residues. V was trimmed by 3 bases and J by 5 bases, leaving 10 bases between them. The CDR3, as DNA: TGTGCCAGCAGCCAGGGTTTCAAGGAGACCCAGTACTTC. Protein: CASSQGFKETQYF.

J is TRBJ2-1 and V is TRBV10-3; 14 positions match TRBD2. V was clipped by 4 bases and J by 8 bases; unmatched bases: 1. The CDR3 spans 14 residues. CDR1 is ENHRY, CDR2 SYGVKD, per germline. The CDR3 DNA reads TGTGCCATCAGTGGACTAGCGGGAGGGGATGAGCAGTTCTTC. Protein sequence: CAISGLAGGDEQFF.

CDR3 in DNA: TGTGCCAGTAGTATGGGCGGACTAGCGATCCCCACAGATACGCAGTATTTT. Protein: CASSMGGLAIPTDTQYF. The chain carries TRBV19 and TRBJ2-3, with 9 bases identical to TRBD2. Per the germline V gene, CDR1 is LNHDA and CDR2 is SQIVND (reference sequence). V shed 3 bases, J shed 2 bases, and the junction held 9 bases outside the gene matches. The CDR3 is 17 residues long. Full variable domain (rest looked up from reference TRBV19 and TRBJ2-3): DGGITQSPKYLFRKEGQNVTLSCEQNLNHDAMYWYRQDPGQGLRLIYYSQIVNDFQKGDIAEGYSVSREKKESFPLTVTSAQKNPTAFYLCASSMGGLAIPTDTQYFGPGTRLTVL.

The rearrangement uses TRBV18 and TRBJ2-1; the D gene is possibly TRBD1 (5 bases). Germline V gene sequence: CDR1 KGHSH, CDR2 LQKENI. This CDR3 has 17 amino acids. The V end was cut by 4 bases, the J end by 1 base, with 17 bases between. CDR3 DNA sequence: TGTGCCAGCTCACAAGAACTCTCAGGGTTATCCTACAATGAGCAGTTCTTC. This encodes CASSQELSGLSYNEQFF.

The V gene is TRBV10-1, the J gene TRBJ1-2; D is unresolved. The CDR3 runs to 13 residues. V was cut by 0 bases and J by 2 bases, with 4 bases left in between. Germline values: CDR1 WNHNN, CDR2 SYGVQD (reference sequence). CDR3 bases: TGCGCCAGCAGTGAGTCAGGGAACTATGGCTACACCTTC. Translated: CASSESGNYGYTF.

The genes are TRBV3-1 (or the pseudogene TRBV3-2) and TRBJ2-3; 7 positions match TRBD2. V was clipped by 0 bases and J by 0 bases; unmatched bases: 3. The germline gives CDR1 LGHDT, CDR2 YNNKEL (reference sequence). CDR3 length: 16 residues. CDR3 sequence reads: CASSQDPAGSTDTQYF. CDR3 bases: TGTGCCAGCAGCCAAGACCCAGCGGGGAGCACAGATACGCAGTATTTT.

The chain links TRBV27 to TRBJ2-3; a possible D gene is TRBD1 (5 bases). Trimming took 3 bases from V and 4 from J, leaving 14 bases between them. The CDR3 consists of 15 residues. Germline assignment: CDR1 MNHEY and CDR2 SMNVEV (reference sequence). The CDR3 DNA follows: TGTGCCAGCAGTTTCTGGCAGGGCGGTCCAGATACGCAGTATTTT. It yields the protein CASSFWQGGPDTQYF.

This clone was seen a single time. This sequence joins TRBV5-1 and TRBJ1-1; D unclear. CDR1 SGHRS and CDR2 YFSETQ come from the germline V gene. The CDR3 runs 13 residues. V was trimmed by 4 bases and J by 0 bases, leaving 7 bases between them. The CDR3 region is CASSAILNTEAFF. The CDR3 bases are TGCGCCAGCAGCGCAATACTGAACACTGAAGCTTTCTTT.

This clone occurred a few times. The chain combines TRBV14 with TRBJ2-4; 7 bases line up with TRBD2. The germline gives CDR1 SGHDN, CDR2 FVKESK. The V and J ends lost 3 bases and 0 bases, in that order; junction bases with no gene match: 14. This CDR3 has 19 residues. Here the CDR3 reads CASSHLAGGRILAKNIQYF. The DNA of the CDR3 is TGTGCCAGCAGCCATTTAGCGGGCGGAAGAATACTAGCCAAAAACATTCAGTACTTC.